This T cell receptor beta chain is from a study of shared clonotypes between healthy human individuals. General study points: Compared with clonotypes that all four donors shared, non-shared clonotypes had lower generation probabilities.

CD45RO negativity and positive selection for CCR7 defined naive CD8 cells, a population that excluded terminally differentiated effector memory CD45RA+ cells. Researchers ran the assay at a deep level. The data were produced by immunoSEQ multiplex PCR, yet TCRdb's version contains in-frame clones alone and is incomplete. There are approximately 590,000 clones in the sample; roughly 96% occur only once, and over 0.09% lies in the top ten. The CDR3 runs to 14 residues. CDR1 and CDR2 (germline): SGHNT, YYREEE (reference sequence). A note on this clone: The antigen is undetermined. A read error may account for a junction end that differs from germline.

The sequenced sample consisted of naive CD8+ T cells sorted from blood. The V and J genes are TRBV5-4 and TRBJ2-7; D remains ambiguous. This receptor was obtained from a woman aged 25-40 years in good health. The CDR3, as DNA: TGTGCCAGCAGCTTGGAAGGCCCCTCCCACGAGCAGTACTTC. Translated: CASSLEGPSHEQYF.